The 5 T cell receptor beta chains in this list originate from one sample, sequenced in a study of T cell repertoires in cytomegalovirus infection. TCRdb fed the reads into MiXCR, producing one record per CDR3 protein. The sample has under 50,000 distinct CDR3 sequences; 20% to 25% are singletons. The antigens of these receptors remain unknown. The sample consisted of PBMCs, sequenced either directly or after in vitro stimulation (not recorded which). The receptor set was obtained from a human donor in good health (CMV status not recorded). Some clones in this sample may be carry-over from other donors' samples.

CDR3 sequence (DNA): TGCAGTGCTAGCGTTGTGGGCCCCCTGGCAGCCCTTAAGAGGCCCCAGCATTTT. Amino acids: CSASVVGPLAALKRPQHF. The chain carries TRBV20-1 and TRBJ1-5, with D uncertain. CDR3 size: 18 residues. Germline values: CDR1 DFQATT, CDR2 SNEGSKA (reference sequence). The V and J ends lost 3 bases and 9 bases respectively, with 30 bases between them.

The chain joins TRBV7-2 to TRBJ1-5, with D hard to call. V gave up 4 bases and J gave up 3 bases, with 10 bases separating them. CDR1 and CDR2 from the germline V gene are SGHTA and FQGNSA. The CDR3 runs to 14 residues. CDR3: CASSSGLPNQPQHF. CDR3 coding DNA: TGTGCCAGCAGCTCCGGGTTACCCAATCAGCCCCAGCATTTT.

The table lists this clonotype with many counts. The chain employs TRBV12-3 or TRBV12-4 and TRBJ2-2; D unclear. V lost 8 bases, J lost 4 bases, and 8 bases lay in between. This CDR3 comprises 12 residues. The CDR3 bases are TGTGCCAGCCACCTGGGCACCGGGGAGCTGTTTTTT. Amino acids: CASHLGTGELFF.

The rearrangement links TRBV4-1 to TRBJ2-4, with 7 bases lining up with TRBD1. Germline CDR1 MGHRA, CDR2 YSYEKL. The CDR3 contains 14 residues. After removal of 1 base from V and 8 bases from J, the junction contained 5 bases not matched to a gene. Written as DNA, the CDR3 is TGCGCCAGCAGCCAAGTGACAGGGATCCACATTCAGTACTTC. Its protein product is CASSQVTGIHIQYF.

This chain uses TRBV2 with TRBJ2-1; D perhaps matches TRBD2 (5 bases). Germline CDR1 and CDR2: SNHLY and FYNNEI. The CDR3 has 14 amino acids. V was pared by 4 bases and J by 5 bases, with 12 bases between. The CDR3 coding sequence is TGTGCCAGCAGTGCTCTAGCCGAGAACAATGAGCAGTTCTTC. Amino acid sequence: CASSALAENNEQFF.